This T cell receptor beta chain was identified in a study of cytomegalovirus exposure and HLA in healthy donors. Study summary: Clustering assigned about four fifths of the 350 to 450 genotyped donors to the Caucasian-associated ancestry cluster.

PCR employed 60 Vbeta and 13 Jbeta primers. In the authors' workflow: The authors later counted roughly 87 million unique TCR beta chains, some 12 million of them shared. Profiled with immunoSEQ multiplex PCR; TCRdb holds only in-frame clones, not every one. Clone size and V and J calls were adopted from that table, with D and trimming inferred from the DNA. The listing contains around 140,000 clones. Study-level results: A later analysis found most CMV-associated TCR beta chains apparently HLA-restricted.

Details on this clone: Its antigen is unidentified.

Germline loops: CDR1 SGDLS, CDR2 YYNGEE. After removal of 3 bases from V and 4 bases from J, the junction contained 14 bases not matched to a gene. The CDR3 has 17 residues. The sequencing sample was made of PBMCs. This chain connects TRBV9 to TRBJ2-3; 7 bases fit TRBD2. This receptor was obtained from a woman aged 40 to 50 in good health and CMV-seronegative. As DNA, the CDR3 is TGTGCCAGCAGCGCCTTACTAGCGTTCCCCGAGGCAGATACGCAGTATTTT. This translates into CASSALLAFPEADTQYF.